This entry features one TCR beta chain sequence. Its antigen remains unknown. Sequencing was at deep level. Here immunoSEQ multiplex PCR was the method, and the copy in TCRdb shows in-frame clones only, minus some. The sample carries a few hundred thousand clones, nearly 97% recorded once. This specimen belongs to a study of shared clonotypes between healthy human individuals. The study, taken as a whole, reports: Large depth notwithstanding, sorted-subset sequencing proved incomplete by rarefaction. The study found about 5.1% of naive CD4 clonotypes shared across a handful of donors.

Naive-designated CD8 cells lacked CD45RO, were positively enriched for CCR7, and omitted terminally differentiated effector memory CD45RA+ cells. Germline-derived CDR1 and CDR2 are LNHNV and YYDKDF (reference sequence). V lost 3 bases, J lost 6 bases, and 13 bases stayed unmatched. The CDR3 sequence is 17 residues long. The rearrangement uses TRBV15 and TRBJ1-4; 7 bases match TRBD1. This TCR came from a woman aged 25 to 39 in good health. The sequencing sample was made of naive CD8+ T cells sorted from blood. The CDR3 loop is CATSSEPTGEEDEKLFF. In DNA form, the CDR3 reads TGTGCCACCAGCAGCGAACCAACAGGGGAGGAGGATGAAAAACTGTTTTTT.